The sequence of this T cell receptor beta chain was determined in a study of CXCR3-negative and CXCR3-positive naive CD8 T cells. Carrying UMI labels, the TRB cDNA libraries were prepared through 5' RACE. No DNA is given; TCRdb re-called the 5' RACE reads and lists each CDR3 protein once. Its table lists 100,000 to 150,000 distinct CDR3 sequences. Concerning this clonotype: Its specificity is unknown.

The CDR3 covers 13 residues. CDR1 is SGHTA and CDR2 is FQGNSA in the germline V gene. Findings and caveats of the study: In both naive subsets diversity was comparably high, whereas memory CD8+ cells showed much lower diversity.

Sequencing used naive CXCR3- CD8+ T cells from blood. As for subset: CD45RO-CCR7+CD27+CD95- naive CD8+ T cells lacking CXCR3 (TNR3-). V gene TRBV7-2 combines with J gene TRBJ1-1; TCRdb names TRBD1, which stays unverified in the absence of DNA. The receptor's source is a human donor in good health. Some clones in this sample may be carry-over from other donors' samples. The chain's CDR3 is CASNAAGDTEAFF.